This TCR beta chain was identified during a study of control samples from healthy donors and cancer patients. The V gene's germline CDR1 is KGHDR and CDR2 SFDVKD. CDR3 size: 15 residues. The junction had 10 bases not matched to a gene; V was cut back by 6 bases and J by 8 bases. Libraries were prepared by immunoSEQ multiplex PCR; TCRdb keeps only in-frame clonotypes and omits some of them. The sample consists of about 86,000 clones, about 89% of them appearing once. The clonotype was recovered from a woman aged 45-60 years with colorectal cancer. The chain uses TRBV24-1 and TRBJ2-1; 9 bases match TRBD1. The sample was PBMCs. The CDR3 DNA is TGTGCCACCAGTCAACAGGGGGCCCCGGATCATGAGCAGTTCTTC. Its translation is CATSQQGAPDHEQFF.